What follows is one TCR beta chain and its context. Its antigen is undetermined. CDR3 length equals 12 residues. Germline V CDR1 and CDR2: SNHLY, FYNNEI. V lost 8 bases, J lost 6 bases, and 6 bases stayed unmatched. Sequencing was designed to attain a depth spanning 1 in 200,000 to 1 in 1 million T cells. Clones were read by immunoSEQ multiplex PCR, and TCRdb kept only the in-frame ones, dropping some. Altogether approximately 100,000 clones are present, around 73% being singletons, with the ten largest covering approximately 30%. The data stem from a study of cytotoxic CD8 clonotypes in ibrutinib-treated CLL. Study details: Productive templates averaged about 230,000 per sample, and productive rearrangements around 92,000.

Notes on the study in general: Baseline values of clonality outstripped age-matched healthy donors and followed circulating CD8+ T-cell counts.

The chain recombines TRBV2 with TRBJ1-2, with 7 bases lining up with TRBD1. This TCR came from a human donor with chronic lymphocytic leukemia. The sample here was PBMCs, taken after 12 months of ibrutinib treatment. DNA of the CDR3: TGTGCCAGCCGAACAGGGGCGGATGGCTACACCTTC. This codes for CASRTGADGYTF.